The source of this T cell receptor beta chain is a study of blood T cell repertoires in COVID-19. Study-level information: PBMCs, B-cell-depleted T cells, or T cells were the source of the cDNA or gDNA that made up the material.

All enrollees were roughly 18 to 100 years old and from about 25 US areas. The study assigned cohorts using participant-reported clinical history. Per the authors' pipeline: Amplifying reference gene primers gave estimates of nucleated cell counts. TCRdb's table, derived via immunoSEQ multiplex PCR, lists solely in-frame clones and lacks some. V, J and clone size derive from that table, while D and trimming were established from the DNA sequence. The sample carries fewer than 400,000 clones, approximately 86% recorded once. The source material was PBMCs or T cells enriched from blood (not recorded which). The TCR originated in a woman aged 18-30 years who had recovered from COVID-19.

The CDR3 reads CASSPHLADNWETQYF. CDR3 nucleotides: TGTGCCAGCAGTCCCCATCTAGCGGACAATTGGGAGACCCAGTACTTC. This chain connects TRBV27 to TRBJ2-5; 7 bases align to TRBD2. The junction had 14 bases not matched to a gene; V was cut back by 5 bases and J by 5 bases. Germline V lookup: CDR1 MNHEY, CDR2 SMNVEV (reference sequence). The CDR3 runs 16 residues.